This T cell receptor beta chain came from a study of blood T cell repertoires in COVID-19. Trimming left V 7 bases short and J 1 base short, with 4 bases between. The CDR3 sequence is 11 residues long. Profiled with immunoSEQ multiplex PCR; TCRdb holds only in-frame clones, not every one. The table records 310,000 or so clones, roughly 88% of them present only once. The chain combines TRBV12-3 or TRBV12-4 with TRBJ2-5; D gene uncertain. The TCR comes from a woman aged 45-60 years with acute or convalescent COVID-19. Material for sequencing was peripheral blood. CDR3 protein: CASTIQETQYF. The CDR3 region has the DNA TGTGCCAGCACCATCCAAGAGACCCAGTACTTC.